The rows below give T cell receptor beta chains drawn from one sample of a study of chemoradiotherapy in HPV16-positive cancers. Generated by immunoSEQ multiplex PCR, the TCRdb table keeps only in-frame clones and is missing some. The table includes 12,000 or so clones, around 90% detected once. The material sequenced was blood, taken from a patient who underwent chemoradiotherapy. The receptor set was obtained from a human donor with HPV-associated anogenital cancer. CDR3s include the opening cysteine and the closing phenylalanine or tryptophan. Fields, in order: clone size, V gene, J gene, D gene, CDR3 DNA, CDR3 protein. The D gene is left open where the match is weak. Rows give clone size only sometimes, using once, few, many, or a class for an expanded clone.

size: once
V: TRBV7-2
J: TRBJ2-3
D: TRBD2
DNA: TGTGCCAGCAGCAAAAGCGGGGGGCCGAGCACAGATACGCAGTATTTT
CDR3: CASSKSGGPSTDTQYF

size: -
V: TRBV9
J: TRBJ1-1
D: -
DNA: TGTGCCAGCAGCGTAGTGGCAGTTAACACTGAAGCTTTCTTT
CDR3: CASSVVAVNTEAFF

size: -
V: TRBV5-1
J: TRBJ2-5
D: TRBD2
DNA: TGCGCCAGCAGCTTGGCCCCAGCGGGGGCCGGGGAGACCCAGTACTTC
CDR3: CASSLAPAGAGETQYF

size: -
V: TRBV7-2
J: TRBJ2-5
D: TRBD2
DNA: TGTGCCAGCAGCTTATTACCCCAGCGGAGCGGGGGGTACCAAGAGACCCAGTACTTC
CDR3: CASSLLPQRSGGYQETQYF

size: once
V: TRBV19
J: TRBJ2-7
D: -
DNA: TGTGCCAGTAGTACCGTTGGTGTAGGGCTAGTCGGTAGTGGCTACGAGCAGTACTTC
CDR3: CASSTVGVGLVGSGYEQYF

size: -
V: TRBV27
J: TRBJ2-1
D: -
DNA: TGTGCCAGCAGCCCTTTAGGGGTCAAAACCTACAATGAGCAGTTCTTC
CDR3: CASSPLGVKTYNEQFF

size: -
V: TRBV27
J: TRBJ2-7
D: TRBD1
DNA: TGTGCCAGCAGATTGACAGGGGGCAGGTACGAGCAGTACTTC
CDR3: CASRLTGGRYEQYF

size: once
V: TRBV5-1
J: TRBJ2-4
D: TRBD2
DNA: TGCGCCAGCAGCTTGGGGTCTAGCGGGGCCAAAAACATTCAGTACTTC
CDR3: CASSLGSSGAKNIQYF

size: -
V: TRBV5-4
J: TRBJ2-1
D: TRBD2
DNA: TGTGCCAGCAGCTGGGGACTAGCTGGTGAGCAGTTCTTC
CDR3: CASSWGLAGEQFF

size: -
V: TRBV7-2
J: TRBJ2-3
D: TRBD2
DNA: TGTGCCAGCAGCTTATACAAAGCTAGCGGGGCGTCAACAGATACGCAGTATTTT
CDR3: CASSLYKASGASTDTQYF

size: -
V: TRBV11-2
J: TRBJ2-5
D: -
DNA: TGTGCCAGCAGCTTGGAGGGGGTCGAGACCCAGTACTTC
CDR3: CASSLEGVETQYF

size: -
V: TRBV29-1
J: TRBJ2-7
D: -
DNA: TGCAGCGTTGTACGGGGGTACGAGCAGTACTTC
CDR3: CSVVRGYEQYF

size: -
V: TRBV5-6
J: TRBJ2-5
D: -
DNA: TGTGCCAGCAGCTTCGTCAGGAATTTCGGGTGGACGTACTTC
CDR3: CASSFVRNFGWTYF

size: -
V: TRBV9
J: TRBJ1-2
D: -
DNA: TGTGCCAGCAGCGAGGGGGGGAGGGGGAACTATGGCTACACCTTC
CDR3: CASSEGGRGNYGYTF

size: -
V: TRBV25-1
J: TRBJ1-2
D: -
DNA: TGTGCCAGCAGCCTCACTGGGGTCGGGATCTATGGCTACACCTTC
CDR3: CASSLTGVGIYGYTF

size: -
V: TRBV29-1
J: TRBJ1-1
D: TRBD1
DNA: TGCAGCGTTGGGGGGAACAGGGGGCTAGCTTTCTTT
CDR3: CSVGGNRGLAFF

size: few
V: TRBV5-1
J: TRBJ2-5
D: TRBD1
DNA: TGCGCCAGCAGCTTGGAGGGGGCGAGGGAGACCCAGTACTTC
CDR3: CASSLEGARETQYF

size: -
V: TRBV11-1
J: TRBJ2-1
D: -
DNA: TGTGCCAGCAGCTTAGCGGGGGTTTATCAGGGAGGTGAGCAGTTCTTC
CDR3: CASSLAGVYQGGEQFF

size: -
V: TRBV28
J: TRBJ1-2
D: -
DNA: TGTGCCAGCAGTTTATTGGCACGCTATGGCTACACCTTC
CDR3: CASSLLARYGYTF

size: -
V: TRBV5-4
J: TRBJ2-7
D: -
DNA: TGTGCCAGCAGCCGCCCGGGGAGCTCCTACGAGCAGTACTTC
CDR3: CASSRPGSSYEQYF

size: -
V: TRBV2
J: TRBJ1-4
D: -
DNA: TGTGCCAGCAGTCTCGGCAGGGTCGCGGAAAAACTGTTTTTT
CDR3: CASSLGRVAEKLFF

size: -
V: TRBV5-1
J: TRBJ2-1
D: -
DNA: TGCGCCAGCAGCTTGGAAATGGTCAATGAGCAGTTCTTC
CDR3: CASSLEMVNEQFF

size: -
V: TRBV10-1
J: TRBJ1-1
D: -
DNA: TGCGCCAGCAGCGGTAGAAAAACAGGGTTGTCCACTGAAGCTTTCTTT
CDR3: CASSGRKTGLSTEAFF

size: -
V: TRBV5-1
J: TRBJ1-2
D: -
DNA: TGCGCCAGCAGCCCTCGTGGAGCAGGGGACCCGTATGGCTACACCTTC
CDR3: CASSPRGAGDPYGYTF

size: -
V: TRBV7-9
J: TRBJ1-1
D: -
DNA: TGTGCCAGCAGCTTAGGCCAGGGAGGGTCTGAAGCTTTCTTT
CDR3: CASSLGQGGSEAFF

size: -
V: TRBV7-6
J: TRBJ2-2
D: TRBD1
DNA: TGTGCCAGCAGCTTAGGTCCGACAGGGGGCGGGTACACCGGGGAGCTGTTTTTT
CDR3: CASSLGPTGGGYTGELFF

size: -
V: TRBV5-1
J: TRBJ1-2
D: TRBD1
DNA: TGCGCCAGCAGCTTGGGCAGGGGGTTGGGGTTCGAGGATGGCTACACCTTC
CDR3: CASSLGRGLGFEDGYTF

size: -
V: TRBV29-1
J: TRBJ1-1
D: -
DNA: TGCAGCGTCGAAGTACTCGACAGACCGGGGGTCGCTGAAGCTTTCTTT
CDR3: CSVEVLDRPGVAEAFF

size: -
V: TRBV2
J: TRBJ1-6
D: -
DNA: TGTGCCAGCGAGACAGCCCCAAGGTCCTATAATTCACCCCTCCACTTT
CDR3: CASETAPRSYNSPLHF

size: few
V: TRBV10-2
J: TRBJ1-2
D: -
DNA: TGCGCCAGCATGAGGGATGACTATGGCTACACCTTC
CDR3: CASMRDDYGYTF

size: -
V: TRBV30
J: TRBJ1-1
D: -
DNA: TGTTCCGGGTGGAACACTGAAGCTTTCTTT
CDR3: CSGWNTEAFF

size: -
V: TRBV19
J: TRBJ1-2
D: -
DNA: TGTGCCAGTAGTATCAAGGGGGAGAGGGGCTACACCTTC
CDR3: CASSIKGERGYTF

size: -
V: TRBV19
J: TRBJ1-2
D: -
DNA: TGTGCCAGTAGTATAGTGGGGCAGACAGGTCTCGGCTACACCTTC
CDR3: CASSIVGQTGLGYTF

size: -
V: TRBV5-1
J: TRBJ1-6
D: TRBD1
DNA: TGCGCCAGCAGCTTAGGGACAGGGGTAGAATCACCCCTCCACTTT
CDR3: CASSLGTGVESPLHF

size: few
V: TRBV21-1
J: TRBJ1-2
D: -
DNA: TGTGCCAGCAGCACGTCTTTGGGGGGAGTCTATGGCTACACCTTC
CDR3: CASSTSLGGVYGYTF

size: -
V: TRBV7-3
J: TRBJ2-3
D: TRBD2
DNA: TGTGCCAGCAGCTTAACGGTGTTCACTAGCGGGGGAACAGATACGCAGTATTTT
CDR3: CASSLTVFTSGGTDTQYF

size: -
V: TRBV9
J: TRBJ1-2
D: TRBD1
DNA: TGTGCCAGCAATCCCGGGACAGGGGAATATGGCTACACCTTC
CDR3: CASNPGTGEYGYTF

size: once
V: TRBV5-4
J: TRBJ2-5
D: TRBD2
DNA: TGTGCCAGCAGCCCCGGACTAGCGGGGGGTCAATGGGTAGAGACCCAGTACTTC
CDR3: CASSPGLAGGQWVETQYF

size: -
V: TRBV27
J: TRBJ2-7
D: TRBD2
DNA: TGTGCCAGCAGTTCGTTCCGGACTAGCGGGGGCCTCGACGAGCAGTACTTC
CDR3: CASSSFRTSGGLDEQYF

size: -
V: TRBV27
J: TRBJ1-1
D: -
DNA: TGTGCCAGCAGTTTTACAGGGACTACTGAAGCTTTCTTT
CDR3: CASSFTGTTEAFF